This T cell receptor (beta chain) derives from a study (dated by TCRdb to between 2014 and 2016). For context, the study as a whole: Whether tumor-infiltrating Tregs in breast cancer are recruited from blood Tregs or converted in situ from other CD4+ T cell subsets was tested. Points the paper makes about the study in general: The validation in the larger cohort was limited to a single TCR beta V-J rearrangement instead of whole repertoires. The TCR alpha and beta sequences of tumor-infiltrating Tregs showed the greatest overlap with tumor naive CD4+ T cells, followed by blood naive CD4+ T cells. In terms of TCR gene usage, tumor memory CD4+ T cells clustered together with blood and lymph node memory CD4+ cells, as well as with lymph node naive CD4+ cells.

This clonotype was observed a handful of times. Its antigen remains unidentified. No base quality information exists; no much larger clone differs at one position. Amplification of full-length TCR variable regions was done by 5' RACE PCR using constant-region reverse primers, and this step was followed by semi-nested PCR with Nested Universal Primer A. Using the ReliaPrep RNA Cell Miniprep System, total RNA was extracted, and the SMARTer RACE 5'/3' Kit was then used to reverse transcribe the RNA into 5'RACE-ready cDNA. An Illumina MiSeq was used to sequence the full-length TCR alpha and beta libraries, which had been barcoded with multiplex adaptors. The study's own analysis went as follows. For each of nine subset-tissue groups, sequencing data from the five patients were pooled, and the groups were then compared using unsupervised clustering of TCR gene usage. The Morisita-Horn index was used to calculate repertoire similarity, with shared sequences weighted by how much each contributed to each repertoire. The public reads were run again by TCRdb, first through fastp at Q25 and then through MiXCR, and only productive beta chains were kept. Each entry merges the rows of one CDR3 protein and shows their most common DNA and genes. What appears here as the V and J calls and clone size reflects TCRdb's work, not the paper's. The sample table records tens of thousands of distinct CDR3 sequences; almost 25% of these occur just once. The top ten clones comprise approximately 3.3% of the sample.

There are 11 amino acids in the CDR3, from cysteine to phenylalanine inclusive. CDR3 DNA is the only sequence kept; it has 33 bases, read in frame from the first base. The germline ends are 4 bases apart after V is trimmed by 2 bases and J by 5 bases. Naive CD4+ T cells were purified with the Miltenyi Naive CD4+ T Cell Isolation kit, with Tregs depleted using CD25 microbeads. Tregs, naive and memory CD4+ T cells from tumor, blood and ipsilateral draining lymph nodes of 5 or 6 breast cancer patients underwent full-length TCR alpha and beta sequencing. Tumor tissue and lymph nodes obtained from ipsilateral axillary dissection were perfused with PBS, minced and then digested with collagenase I and hyaluronidase. A purity exceeding 90% was confirmed by FACS for the sorted cell populations.

Source material: tumor-infiltrating naive CD4+ T cells sorted from the breast tumor. In the paper's terms, the cell subset or site label means: naive CD4+ T cells, CD4+CD45RA+CD25-. The sequence joins TRBV12-3 or TRBV12-4 to TRBJ2-7; the D segment cannot be called with confidence. The receptor was isolated from a female donor with breast cancer. The CDR3 reads as follows: CASSLTHEQYF. The DNA sequence is as follows: TGTGCCAGCAGTTTAACCCACGAGCAGTACTTC.